The 29 T cell receptor gamma chains given below trace back to one sample, sequenced in a study of Vδ1+ human thymocytes. Study-level points and caveats: Thymic TRG and TRD repertoires appeared highly polyclonal, with Gaussian CDR3 length distributions.

Antigen specificity for these receptors is unknown. Sequences come from RNA converted to cDNA by reverse transcription. CDR3 amplicons came from multiplex PCR with pooled V-gene forward and constant-region reverse primers. TCRdb reprocessed the multiplex PCR reads through CATT. The sample holds 36,000 or so gamma-chain clones, over 20% seen once. The sequencing input was Vdelta1+ gamma-delta thymocytes from the thymus. As for subset: FACS-sorted CD3+ TCRalphabeta- TCRVdelta1+ TCRVdelta2- thymocytes. The receptors shown here come from a girl less than two years old who had congenital heart surgery.

This clone was picked up a small number of times. This sample includes further DNA sequences coding for the same CDR3. This chain connects TRGV2 to TRGJ1 or TRGJ2. The length of the CDR3 is 12 residues. CDR1 EGSNGY and CDR2 YDSYNSKV come from the germline V gene. V was clipped by 2 bases and J by 7 bases; unmatched bases: 5. In DNA form, the CDR3 reads TGTGCCACCTGGGACGTTAGGTATAAGAAACTCTTT. Amino acid sequence: CATWDVRYKKLF.

The genes are TRGV3 and TRGJ1 or TRGJ2. V trimming: 3 bases; J trimming: 7 bases; junction bases outside the gene matches: 12. CDR3 size: 14 residues. Germline lookup yields CDR1 VTNTFY and CDR2 YDVSTARD (reference sequence). The CDR3 sequence: CATWDGRPWYKKLF. The CDR3 nucleotides read TGTGCCACCTGGGACGGCCGGCCGTGGTATAAGAAACTCTTT.

This clone was detected a few times. Just one base apart from a much larger clone, this may be a read error. Other DNA sequences from this sample encode an identical CDR3 as well. V and J are TRGV8 and TRGJ1 or TRGJ2. The V gene's germline CDR1 is VENAVY and CDR2 YDSYNSRV. V was clipped by 4 bases and J by 1 base; unmatched bases: 4. There are 13 residues in the CDR3. CDR3 sequence: CATWDRNYYKKLF. The CDR3 DNA reads as TGTGCCACCTGGGACCGCAATTATTATAAGAAACTCTTT.

This clone has more than one count but fewer than ten. A much more abundant neighbour one base away suggests this may be a read error. V is TRGV3 and J is TRGJ1 or TRGJ2. The CDR3 is 12 amino acids. CDR1 is VTNTFY and CDR2 is YDVSTARD in the germline V gene (reference sequence). The CDR3 DNA reads as TGTGCCACCTGGGGCAATTATTATAAGGAACTCTTT. Encoded protein: CATWGNYYKELF.

The chain combines TRGV3 with TRGJ1 or TRGJ2. Germline V lookup: CDR1 VTNTFY, CDR2 YDVSTARD (reference sequence). Losses at the gene ends were 0 bases for V and 6 bases for J; bases not matched to a gene: 11. This CDR3 is 15 amino acids long. In nucleotides, the CDR3 is TGTGCCACCTGGGACAGGCAGTTGGGGGGTTATAAGAAACTCTTT. This sequence encodes CATWDRQLGGYKKLF.

This clone was detected only a few times. Other nucleotide sequences in the sample specify the same CDR3. This chain joins TRGV9 and TRGJ1 or TRGJ2. J lost 0 bases, V lost 2 bases, and 4 bases had no gene match. CDR1 is GITISATS, CDR2 ISYDGTV, per germline (reference sequence). This CDR3 is built from 14 residues. The CDR3 nucleotides are TGTGCCTTGTGGGAGGCCAGGAATTATTATAAGAAACTCTTT. This encodes CALWEARNYYKKLF.

This sequence joins TRGV3 and TRGJP2. CDR3 length: 15 residues. J was trimmed by 6 bases and V by 2 bases; bases with no gene match: 9. CDR1 is VTNTFY and CDR2 is YDVSTARD in the germline V gene (reference sequence). The CDR3 bases are TGTGCCACCTGGGACACCCTCAGGGGTGATTGGATCAAGACGTTT. Its translation is CATWDTLRGDWIKTF.

This clone was recorded once. This rearrangement joins TRGV4 to TRGJ1 or TRGJ2. This CDR3 contains 17 residues. Germline trimming cut 4 bases from V and 1 base from J; bases unmatched to any gene: 16. CDR1 is EGSTGY, CDR2 YDSYTSSV, per germline. CDR3 in amino acids: CATWDGPTRTNYYKKLF. The CDR3 nucleotides read TGTGCCACCTGGGACGGACCCACCCGGACAAATTATTATAAGAAACTCTTT.

This clone was seen a few times. The chain uses TRGV3 and TRGJ1 or TRGJ2. Germline loops: CDR1 VTNTFY, CDR2 YDVSTARD (reference sequence). V was clipped by 0 bases and J by 4 bases; unmatched bases: 12. This CDR3 comprises 16 residues. In DNA, the CDR3 is TGTGCCACCTGGGACAGGCAAGCGAGGGGATATTATAAGAAACTCTTT. Translation: CATWDRQARGYYKKLF.

The rearrangement uses TRGV9 and TRGJ1 or TRGJ2. In germline, CDR1 is GITISATS, CDR2 ISYDGTV (reference sequence). V was clipped by 5 bases and J by 2 bases; unmatched bases: 6. The CDR3 has 13 residues. The CDR3 region is CALWVEDYYKKLF. The DNA of the CDR3 is TGTGCCTTGTGGGTGGAGGATTATTATAAGAAACTCTTT.

To note about this clone: The sample carries other DNA sequences with the same CDR3. The V and J genes are TRGV8 and TRGJ1 or TRGJ2. The V gene end was trimmed by 0 bases and the J gene end by 10 bases; junction bases not matched to a gene: 3. CDR3 length: 11 residues. Germline CDR1 reads VENAVY; CDR2 reads YDSYNSRV. The CDR3 spells CATWDRTKKLF. The DNA of the CDR3 is TGTGCCACCTGGGATAGGACGAAGAAACTCTTT.

This clone has just a few counts. The gene calls are TRGV4 and TRGJ1 or TRGJ2. The CDR3 extends over 13 amino acids. From germline, CDR1 is EGSTGY and CDR2 YDSYTSSV. J gave up 10 bases and V 4 bases, and 13 bases lay outside the gene matches. Here the CDR3 reads CATWDAPQEKKLF. Written as DNA, the CDR3 is TGTGCCACCTGGGACGCCCCTCAGGAGAAGAAACTCTTT.

The rearrangement uses TRGV3 and TRGJ1 or TRGJ2. The germline CDR1 and CDR2 sequences are VTNTFY and YDVSTARD (reference sequence). The ends lost 6 bases at V and 9 bases at J; junction bases unmatched: 8. CDR3 length: 11 residues. The CDR3 protein is CATWKTFKKLF. CDR3 DNA sequence: TGTGCCACCTGGAAGACGTTTAAGAAACTCTTT.

This clone was counted between two and nine times. A read error may be the cause here, since a much bigger clone is one base away. Other DNA sequences in this sample translate to the same CDR3. This sequence joins TRGV9 and TRGJ1 or TRGJ2. The CDR3 spans 11 residues. Germline values: CDR1 GITISATS, CDR2 ISYDGTV (reference sequence). CDR3 sequence (DNA): TGTGCTTTGTGGGAGGCCCATAAGAAACTCTTT. Translating it yields CALWEAHKKLF.

This sequence joins TRGV9 and TRGJP. The CDR3 totals 18 residues. In germline, CDR1 is GITISATS, CDR2 ISYDGTV (reference sequence). Unmatched junction bases numbered 5, after V lost 0 bases and J lost 3 bases. The CDR3 is CALWEVAPQELGKKIKVF. The CDR3 DNA sequence: TGTGCCTTGTGGGAGGTGGCCCCGCAAGAGTTGGGCAAAAAAATCAAGGTATTT.

The chain joins TRGV2 to TRGJP2. There are 17 residues in the CDR3. V dropped 0 bases and J dropped 0; count of bases not matched to a gene: 7. The germline V gene has CDR1 EGSNGY and CDR2 YDSYNSKV. CDR3 residues: CATWDGRGYSSDWIKTF. For the CDR3, the DNA is TGTGCCACCTGGGACGGGCGAGGATATAGTAGTGATTGGATCAAGACGTTT.

For this clone: A junction boundary mismatches the germline segment, possibly from a read error. Other DNA sequences in the sample encode the same CDR3. The chain is built from TRGV5 and TRGJ1 or TRGJ2. The CDR3 has 10 residues. Germline CDR1 is VINAFY and CDR2 is YDVSNSKD. The CDR3 here is CATWRHKKLF. CDR3 bases: TGTGCCACCTGGAGGCATAAAAAACTCTTT.

V usage is TRGV9 and J usage is TRGJ1 or TRGJ2. From germline, CDR1 is GITISATS and CDR2 ISYDGTV (reference sequence). Trimming at V came to 4 bases and at J to 5 bases, leaving 11 bases not matched to a gene. The CDR3 runs 14 residues. The CDR3 reads CALWEPLGHYKKLF. As DNA, the CDR3 is TGTGCCTTGTGGGAACCCCTGGGGCATTATAAGAAACTCTTT.

This sequence joins TRGV3 and TRGJP. Trimming at V came to 1 base and at J to 4 bases, leaving 1 base not matched to a gene. The length of the CDR3 is 16 residues. Germline V CDR1 and CDR2: VTNTFY, YDVSTARD (reference sequence). The CDR3 sequence is CATWDRQELGKKIKVF. CDR3 nucleotides: TGTGCCACCTGGGACAGACAAGAGTTGGGCAAAAAAATCAAGGTATTT.

This clone appeared a few times. V usage is TRGV8 and J usage is TRGJ1 or TRGJ2. The V segment lost 6 bases and the J segment 5 bases; nucleotides outside the gene matches: 10. Per the germline V gene, CDR1 is VENAVY and CDR2 is YDSYNSRV. This CDR3 comprises 13 residues. The CDR3 DNA sequence: TGTGCCACCTGGACGCCCCGGGATTATAAGAAACTCTTT. Its protein product is CATWTPRDYKKLF.

The V and J genes are TRGV2 and TRGJ1 or TRGJ2. The CDR3 loop spans 10 amino acids. Trimming cost V 0 bases and J 13 bases; bases outside gene matches: 3. Germline V gene data show CDR1 as EGSNGY and CDR2 as YDSYNSKV. CDR3: CATWDGLKLF. CDR3 nucleotides: TGTGCCACCTGGGACGGGCTTAAACTCTTT.

This clone came up a few times. The chain couples TRGV2 to TRGJ1 or TRGJ2. Germline CDR1 is EGSNGY and CDR2 is YDSYNSKV. The CDR3 is made up of 12 amino acids. V was clipped by 0 bases and J by 15 bases; unmatched bases: 11. The CDR3 bases are TGTGCCACCTGGGACGGGCAAAGGATCGGACTCTTT. It codes for CATWDGQRIGLF.

This clone has just a few counts. The junction departs from the called germline gene at one end, perhaps through a read error. The V gene is TRGV9, the J gene TRGJ1 or TRGJ2. The CDR3 has 14 amino acids. Germline V gives CDR1 GITISATS, CDR2 ISYDGTV (reference sequence). CDR3 nucleotide sequence: TGCGCCTTGTGGGAGGTTCGTTTTGTTGGTAAGAAACTCTTT. As protein: CALWEVRFVGKKLF.

The V call is TRGV4, the J call TRGJP1. The CDR3 totals 15 residues. Germline lookup yields CDR1 EGSTGY and CDR2 YDSYTSSV. Losses at the gene ends were 3 bases for V and 0 bases for J; bases not matched to a gene: 4. The CDR3 region is CATWDRYTTGWFKIF. In nucleotides, the CDR3 is TGTGCCACCTGGGATCGGTATACCACTGGTTGGTTCAAGATATTT.

This chain connects TRGV9 to TRGJ1 or TRGJ2. Trimming at V came to 0 bases and at J to 6 bases, leaving 5 bases not matched to a gene. Germline values: CDR1 GITISATS, CDR2 ISYDGTV (reference sequence). This CDR3 has 13 residues. The CDR3, as DNA: TGTGCCTTGTGGGAGGTGCCTCTTTATAAGAAACTCTTT. It encodes CALWEVPLYKKLF.

This clone was recorded a few times. The chain carries TRGV2 and TRGJP2. The CDR3 length is 13 residues. Looked up from germline, CDR1 is EGSNGY and CDR2 is YDSYNSKV. The J segment lost 2 bases and the V segment lost 9 bases, leaving 6 bases of the junction unmatched. This CDR3 reads CATRKSSDWIKTF. In nucleotides, the CDR3 is TGTGCCACCAGGAAAAGTAGTGATTGGATCAAGACGTTT.

In the case of this clone: Other DNA sequences within the sample encode an identical CDR3. The rearrangement uses TRGV2 and TRGJ1 or TRGJ2. The CDR3 runs to 14 residues. J lost 4 bases, V lost 0 bases, and 6 bases had no gene match. Germline CDR1 and CDR2: EGSNGY and YDSYNSKV. CDR3 region: CATWDGRGYYKKLF. The CDR3 DNA reads as TGTGCCACCTGGGACGGGCGTGGATATTATAAGAAACTCTTT.

This clone was seen a handful of times. The chain uses TRGV8 and TRGJ1 or TRGJ2. Germline CDR1 is VENAVY and CDR2 is YDSYNSRV. V dropped 4 bases and J dropped 2; count of bases not matched to a gene: 14. The CDR3 consists of 16 residues. As DNA, the CDR3 is TGTGCCACCTGGGACGGGCGTCGCTCCCATTATTATAAGAAACTCTTT. Translating gives CATWDGRRSHYYKKLF.

By proportion, this clone is medium-sized (0.01 to 0.1%). The chain couples TRGV5 to TRGJ1 or TRGJ2. CDR3 length: 13 amino acids. Per germline, CDR1 VINAFY and CDR2 YDVSNSKD. V was clipped by 5 bases and J by 0 bases; unmatched bases: 4. CDR3 nucleotides: TGTGCCACCTGGGGCCCGAATTATTATAAGAAACTCTTT. Translated: CATWGPNYYKKLF.